This T cell receptor beta chain was sequenced in a study of a mutant IDH1 vaccine in newly diagnosed glioma. On the study more broadly: Most patients had received both radiotherapy and temozolomide, the prior options being radiotherapy, temozolomide, or both.

As to this clone: The antigen is undetermined.

The CDR3 loop spans 15 amino acids. CDR1 is GTSNPN and CDR2 is SVGIG in the germline V gene (reference sequence). V dropped 3 bases and J dropped 0 bases, with 9 bases sitting between them. Sequencing used immunoSEQ multiplex PCR; TCRdb keeps in-frame clones, though not all of them. The data contain about 92,000 clones, roughly 78% of them singletons. Findings and limits, study-wide: Researchers report vaccine-induced immune responses in roughly 93% of patients. Shifts in the top peripheral T cell clonotypes seemed unrelated to pseudoprogression.

The sample's time point: baseline, week 1 (first vaccination visit). This sample's treatment: pre-vaccination baseline after standard-of-care therapy. The sequenced sample was PBMCs, obtained from a glioma patient treated with radiotherapy, temozolomide or both. This sequence originates from a man between 35 and 55 years old with glioma. The V call is TRBV30, the J call TRBJ2-6; D is perhaps TRBD1 (6 bases). CDR3 amino acids: CAWSLGGSGANVLTF. The CDR3 DNA is TGTGCCTGGAGCCTAGGGGGCTCTGGGGCCAACGTCCTGACTTTC.